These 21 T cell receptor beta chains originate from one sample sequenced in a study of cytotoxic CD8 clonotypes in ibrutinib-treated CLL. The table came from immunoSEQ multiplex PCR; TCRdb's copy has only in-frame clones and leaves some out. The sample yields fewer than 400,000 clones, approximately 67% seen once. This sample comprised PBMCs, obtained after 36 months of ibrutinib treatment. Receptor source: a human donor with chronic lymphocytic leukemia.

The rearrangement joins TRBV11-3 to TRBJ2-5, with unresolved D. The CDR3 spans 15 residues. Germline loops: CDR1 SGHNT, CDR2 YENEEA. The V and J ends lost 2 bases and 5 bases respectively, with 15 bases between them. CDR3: CASSLPDYWFETQYF. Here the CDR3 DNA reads TGTGCCAGCAGCTTACCCGATTATTGGTTTGAGACCCAGTACTTC.

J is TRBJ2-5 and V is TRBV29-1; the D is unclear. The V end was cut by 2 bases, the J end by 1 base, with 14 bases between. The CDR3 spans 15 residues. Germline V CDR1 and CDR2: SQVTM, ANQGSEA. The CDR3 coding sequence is TGCAGCGTTGAAAGTAGGACCTATTCCCAAGAGACCCAGTACTTC. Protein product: CSVESRTYSQETQYF.

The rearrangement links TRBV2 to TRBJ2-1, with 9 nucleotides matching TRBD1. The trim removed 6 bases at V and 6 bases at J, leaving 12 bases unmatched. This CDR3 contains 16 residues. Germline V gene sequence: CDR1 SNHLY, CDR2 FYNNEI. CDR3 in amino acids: CASRLRTGQGSNEQFF. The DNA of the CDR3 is TGTGCCAGCAGACTACGTACGGGACAGGGTAGCAATGAGCAGTTCTTC. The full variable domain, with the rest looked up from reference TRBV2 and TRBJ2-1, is EPEVTQTPSHQVTQMGQEVILRCVPISNHLYFYWYRQILGQKVEFLVSFYNNEISEKSEIFDDQFSVERPDGSNFTLKIRSTKLEDSAMYFCASRLRTGQGSNEQFFGPGTRLTVL.

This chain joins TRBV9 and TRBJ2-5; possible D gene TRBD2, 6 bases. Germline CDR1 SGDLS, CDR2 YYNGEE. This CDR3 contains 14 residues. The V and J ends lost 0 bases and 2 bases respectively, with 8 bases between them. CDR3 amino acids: CASSVGLGQETQYF. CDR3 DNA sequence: TGTGCCAGCAGCGTAGGACTAGGGCAAGAGACCCAGTACTTC.

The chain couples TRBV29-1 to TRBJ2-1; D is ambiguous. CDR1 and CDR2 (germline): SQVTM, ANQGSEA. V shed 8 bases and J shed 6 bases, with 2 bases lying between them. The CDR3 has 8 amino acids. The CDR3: CSINEQFF. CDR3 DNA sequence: TGCAGCATCAATGAGCAGTTCTTC.

The CDR3 sequence is CASSYRMGQPKETQYF. In DNA form, the CDR3 reads TGTGCCAGCAGTTACCGAATGGGACAACCAAAAGAGACCCAGTACTTC. J is TRBJ2-5 and V is TRBV6-5; possible D gene TRBD1, 6 bases. The CDR3 extends over 16 amino acids. In germline, CDR1 is MNHEY, CDR2 SVGAGI. Trimming left V 2 bases short and J 3 bases short, with 16 bases between.

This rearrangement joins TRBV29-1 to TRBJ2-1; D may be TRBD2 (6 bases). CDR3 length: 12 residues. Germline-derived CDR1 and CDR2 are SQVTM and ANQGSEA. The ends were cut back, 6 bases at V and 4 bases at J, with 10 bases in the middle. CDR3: CSVGDLYNEQFF. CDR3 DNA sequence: TGCAGCGTAGGGGACTTATACAATGAGCAGTTCTTC.

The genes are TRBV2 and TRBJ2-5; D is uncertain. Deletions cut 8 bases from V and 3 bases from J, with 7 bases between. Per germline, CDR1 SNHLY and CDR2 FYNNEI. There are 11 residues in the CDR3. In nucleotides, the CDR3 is TGTGCCAGCTTTGAGGAAGAGACCCAGTACTTC. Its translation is CASFEEETQYF.

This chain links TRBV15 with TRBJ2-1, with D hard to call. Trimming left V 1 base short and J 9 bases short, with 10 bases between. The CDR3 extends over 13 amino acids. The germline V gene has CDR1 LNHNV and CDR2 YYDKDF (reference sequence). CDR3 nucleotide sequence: TGTGCCACCAGCAGAGGGTTGCTCGGTGAGCAGTTCTTC. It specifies CATSRGLLGEQFF. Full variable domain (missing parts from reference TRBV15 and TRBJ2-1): DAMVIQNPRYQVTQFGKPVTLSCSQTLNHNVMYWYQQKSSQAPKLLFHYYDKDFNNEADTPDNFQSRRPNTSFCFLDIRSPGLGDTAMYLCATSRGLLGEQFFGPGTRLTVL.

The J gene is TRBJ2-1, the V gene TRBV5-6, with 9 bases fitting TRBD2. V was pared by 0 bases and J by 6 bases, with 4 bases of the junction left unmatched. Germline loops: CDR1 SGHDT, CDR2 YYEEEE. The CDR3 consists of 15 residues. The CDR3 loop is CASSLGLAARNEQFF. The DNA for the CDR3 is TGTGCCAGCAGCTTGGGACTAGCGGCACGCAATGAGCAGTTCTTC.

The CDR3 DNA reads TGTGCCAGCAGTACCCTGACTAGCGGCTACTACGAGCAGTACTTC. Protein: CASSTLTSGYYEQYF. This rearrangement joins TRBV28 to TRBJ2-7; 9 nucleotides align to TRBD2. Germline CDR1 and CDR2: MDHEN and SYDVKM. Trimming at V came to 5 bases and at J to 3 bases, leaving 8 bases not matched to a gene. The CDR3 has 15 residues.

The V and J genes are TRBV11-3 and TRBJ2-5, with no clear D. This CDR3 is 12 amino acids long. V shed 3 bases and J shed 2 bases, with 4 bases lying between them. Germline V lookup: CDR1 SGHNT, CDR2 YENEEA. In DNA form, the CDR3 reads TGTGCCAGCAGCTTGCGGCAAGAGACCCAGTACTTC. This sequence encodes CASSLRQETQYF.

CDR3 amino acids: CASSYSMGLLYEQYF. Here the CDR3 DNA reads TGTGCCAGCAGTTACTCGATGGGACTCTTGTACGAGCAGTACTTC. This chain connects TRBV6-5 to TRBJ2-7, with D tentatively TRBD2 (6 bases). Per the germline V gene, CDR1 is MNHEY and CDR2 is SVGAGI. The CDR3 consists of 15 residues. The ends were cut back, 0 bases at V and 4 bases at J, with 13 bases in the middle.

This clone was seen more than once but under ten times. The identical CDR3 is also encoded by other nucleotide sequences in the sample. This CDR3 reads CASSLDGYGYTF. CDR3 DNA: TGTGCCAGCAGCTTAGATGGCTATGGCTACACCTTC. The chain recombines TRBV11-2 with TRBJ1-2; no clear D. Germline lookup yields CDR1 SGHAT and CDR2 FQNNGV. Trimming removed 0 bases from V and 4 bases from J, with 3 bases in between. The CDR3 is made up of 12 amino acids. The full variable domain, in which reference TRBV11-2 and TRBJ1-2 provide the parts outside the CDR3, is EAGVAQSPRYKIIEKRQSVAFWCNPISGHATLYWYQQILGQGPKLLIQFQNNGVVDDSQLPKDRFSAERLKGVDSTLKIQPAKLEDSAVYLCASSLDGYGYTFGSGTRLTVV.

Written as DNA, the CDR3 is TGCGCCAGCAGCTTTGCGGCAGGACAAGCCAAAAACATTCAGTACTTC. Translation gives CASSFAAGQAKNIQYF. The chain uses TRBV5-1 and TRBJ2-4, with D possibly being TRBD1 (5 bases). This CDR3 contains 16 residues. The germline V gene has CDR1 SGHRS and CDR2 YFSETQ. Trimming left V 2 bases short and J 0 bases short, with 12 bases between.

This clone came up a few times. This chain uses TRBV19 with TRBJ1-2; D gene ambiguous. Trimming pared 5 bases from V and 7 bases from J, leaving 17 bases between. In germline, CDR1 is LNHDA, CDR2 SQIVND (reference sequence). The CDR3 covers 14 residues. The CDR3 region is CASSPGYAHGGYTF. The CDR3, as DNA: TGTGCCAGTAGTCCAGGCTACGCCCATGGTGGCTACACCTTC.

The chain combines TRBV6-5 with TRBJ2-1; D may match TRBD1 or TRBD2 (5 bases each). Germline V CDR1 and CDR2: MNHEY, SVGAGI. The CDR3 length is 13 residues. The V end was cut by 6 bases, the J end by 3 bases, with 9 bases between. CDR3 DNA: TGTGCCAGCAGGAGGGACCGCTACAATGAGCAGTTCTTC. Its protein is CASRRDRYNEQFF.

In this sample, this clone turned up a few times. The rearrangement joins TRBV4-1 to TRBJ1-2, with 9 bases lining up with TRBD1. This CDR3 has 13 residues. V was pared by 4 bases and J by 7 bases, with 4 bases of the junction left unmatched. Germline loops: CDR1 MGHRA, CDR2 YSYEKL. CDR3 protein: CASSPTGGVGYTF. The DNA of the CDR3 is TGCGCCAGCAGCCCTACAGGGGGCGTTGGCTACACCTTC.

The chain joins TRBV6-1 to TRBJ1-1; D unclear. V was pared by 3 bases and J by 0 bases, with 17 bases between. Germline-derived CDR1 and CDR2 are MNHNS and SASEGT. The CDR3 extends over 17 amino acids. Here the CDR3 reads CASSDIGLIEVNTEAFF. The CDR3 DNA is TGTGCCAGCAGTGACATCGGGTTAATCGAGGTGAACACTGAAGCTTTCTTT.

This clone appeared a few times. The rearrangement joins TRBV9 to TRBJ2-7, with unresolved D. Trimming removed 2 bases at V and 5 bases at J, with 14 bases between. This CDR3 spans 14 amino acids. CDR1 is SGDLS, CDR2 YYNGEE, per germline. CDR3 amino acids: CASSVFPRLDEQYF. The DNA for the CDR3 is TGTGCCAGCAGCGTCTTTCCGAGACTGGACGAGCAGTACTTC.

The CDR3 DNA follows: TGTGCCAGCAGCGGGCCTAGCGGGGCGGATGAGACCCAGTACTTC. Protein sequence: CASSGPSGADETQYF. This chain uses TRBV5-6 with TRBJ2-5, with 9 bases lining up with TRBD2. The CDR3 extends over 15 amino acids. The ends lost 4 bases at V and 5 bases at J; junction bases unmatched: 9. The germline gives CDR1 SGHDT, CDR2 YYEEEE.